This is a list of T cell receptor beta chains from one sample in a study of CD8 T cells in Susac syndrome. MiXCR, applied by TCRdb to the immunoSEQ multiplex PCR reads, yields one record per CDR3 protein. The sample comprises more than 250,000 distinct CDR3 sequences, about 90% of which are singletons, and about 0.063% rests with the top ten. The sample comprised CD4+ T cells from PBMCs. The receptors derive from a human donor with multiple sclerosis. CDR3s include the opening cysteine and the closing phenylalanine or tryptophan. Fields, in order: D gene, V gene, J gene, clone size, CDR3 DNA, CDR3 protein. A D gene is named only where the DNA matches it firmly. Size is stated for part of the rows, as once, few or many counts, or as a class when the clone is expanded.

.	TRBV10-3	TRBJ2-7	.	TGTGCCATCAGTTCCACACCGATAGGGATAGGGGGTTCCGAGCAGTACTTC	CAISSTPIGIGGSEQYF
TRBD1	TRBV18	TRBJ1-6	.	TGTGCCAGCTCCCCGGAGGGGGCTGAAAATTCACCCCTCCACTTT	CASSPEGAENSPLHF
.	TRBV3-1	TRBJ1-2	.	TGTGCCAGCAGCCAAGAGTCGCACATGACCTATGGCTACACCTTC	CASSQESHMTYGYTF
.	TRBV2	TRBJ2-3	.	TGTGCCAGCAGTCTTTGGACGGCGGGAGATACGCAGTATTTT	CASSLWTAGDTQYF
.	TRBV7-2	TRBJ2-2	.	TGTGCCAGCAGCTCCCGGACCAACACCGGGGAGCTGTTTTTT	CASSSRTNTGELFF
.	TRBV9	TRBJ1-5	.	TGTGCCAGCAGCACACGTGGTAACCAGCCCCAGCATTTT	CASSTRGNQPQHF
TRBD1	TRBV12-3/TRBV12-4	TRBJ2-5	.	TGTGCCAGCAGAACGTCAACAGGGGCTAGGGAGACCCAGTACTTC	CASRTSTGARETQYF
.	TRBV6-2/TRBV6-3	TRBJ2-2	.	TGTGCCAGCAGCCCTCTATCCGGGGAGCTGTTTTTT	CASSPLSGELFF
TRBD1	TRBV7-2	TRBJ1-1	.	TGTGCCAGCAGCCGGCTAGGACAGGGCACTGAAGCTTTCTTT	CASSRLGQGTEAFF
.	TRBV19	TRBJ1-5	few	TGTGCCAGTACGGGGTGGGGCAATCAGCCCCAGCATTTT	CASTGWGNQPQHF
TRBD2	TRBV30	TRBJ2-3	.	TGTGCCTCAAACCGGGCGGGAGTAACAGATACGCAGTATTTT	CASNRAGVTDTQYF
TRBD1	TRBV4-2	TRBJ1-2	once	TGTGCCAGCAGCCAAGATCTCGGACAGGGGGCGTCTGGCTACACCTTC	CASSQDLGQGASGYTF
TRBD1	TRBV6-5	TRBJ2-1	.	TGTGCCAGCAGCCGGGACAGGAACAATGAGCAGTTCTTC	CASSRDRNNEQFF
.	TRBV18	TRBJ2-3	.	TGTGCCAGCTCACCCCTCCCCCGGCGGAGCACAGATACGCAGTATTTT	CASSPLPRRSTDTQYF
TRBD1	TRBV6-2/TRBV6-3	TRBJ1-2	few	TGTGCCAGCAGTCCCGGACAGGGTAGCGGCTACACCTTC	CASSPGQGSGYTF
.	TRBV29-1	TRBJ1-6	.	TGCAGCGTTGGGGATACGGATTCACCCCTCCACTTT	CSVGDTDSPLHF
.	TRBV12-3/TRBV12-4	TRBJ2-7	.	TGTGCCAGCAGTAAAGGGACCCCCTACGAGCAGTACTTC	CASSKGTPYEQYF
.	TRBV5-1	TRBJ2-2	.	TGCGCCAGCAGGGTTATAACCGGGGAGCTGTTTTTT	CASRVITGELFF
.	TRBV12-3/TRBV12-4	TRBJ1-1	.	TGTGCCAGCAGTTTGCCCGGCAATGTTAAAGCTTTCTTT	CASSLPGNVKAFF
TRBD1	TRBV30	TRBJ2-5	.	TGTGCCTGGAGTTCGGGCGCGGGGACAGGGGGTGGCGCAGAGACCCAGTACTTC	CAWSSGAGTGGGAETQYF
.	TRBV18	TRBJ1-1	once	TGTGCCAGCTCAGTTATCCCGGCCCCACGGTTCATGAACACTGAAGCTTTCTTT	CASSVIPAPRFMNTEAFF
.	TRBV7-2	TRBJ2-5	.	TGTGCCAGCAGCTTATCAGGGTTCCAAGAGACCCAGTACTTC	CASSLSGFQETQYF
TRBD1	TRBV29-1	TRBJ2-1	.	TGCAGCGCCCGACAGGGAGTCAATGAGCAGTTCTTC	CSARQGVNEQFF
.	TRBV18	TRBJ2-7	.	TGTGCCAGCTCACTACAGGGCACCTACGAGCAGTACTTC	CASSLQGTYEQYF
.	TRBV5-4	TRBJ2-5	.	TGTGCCAGCAGCGAGAAGAGGGCCCAAGAGACCCAGTACTTC	CASSEKRAQETQYF
TRBD2	TRBV13	TRBJ2-1	.	TGTGCCAGCAGTCCGATCCCCGACTCGCGGGGGTACAATGAGCAGTTCTTC	CASSPIPDSRGYNEQFF
.	TRBV19	TRBJ2-7	.	TGTGCCAGTAGTCCGACAGCAGCCTACGAGCAGTACTTC	CASSPTAAYEQYF
TRBD1	TRBV19	TRBJ1-1	once	TGTGCCAGTAGTAGGAAGACAGGGGGGAACACTGAAGCTTTCTTT	CASSRKTGGNTEAFF
.	TRBV7-2	TRBJ2-2	.	TGTGCCAGCAGCTTACGGGGTAGAGGGGCCAACACCGGGGAGCTGTTTTTT	CASSLRGRGANTGELFF
.	TRBV6-5	TRBJ2-7	.	TGTGCCAGCAGTTACTCCCCTTTCGCTCGGCTCGAGCAGTACTTC	CASSYSPFARLEQYF
.	TRBV5-8	TRBJ1-2	.	TGTGCCAGCAGCTTTAGTTGGCCAGACAATGGCTACACCTTC	CASSFSWPDNGYTF
.	TRBV20-1	TRBJ2-7	.	TGCAGTGCTAGAGTGCCAGGGACAAACGAGCAGTACTTC	CSARVPGTNEQYF
.	TRBV30	TRBJ1-2	.	TGTGCCTGGAGTAAAGAGAACAGGGTCCGACCTGGCTACACCTTC	CAWSKENRVRPGYTF
.	TRBV7-9	TRBJ1-1	.	TGTGCCAGCAGCACCTATACCGGAGTGAACACTGAAGCTTTCTTT	CASSTYTGVNTEAFF
.	TRBV4-3	TRBJ1-2	.	TGCGCCAGCAGCCAAGATACAGGAAGACACTATGGCTACACCTTC	CASSQDTGRHYGYTF
.	TRBV20-1	TRBJ2-3	.	TGCAGTGCCCGACACAGGAAGGTCACAGATACGCAGTATTTT	CSARHRKVTDTQYF
.	TRBV12-3/TRBV12-4	TRBJ2-2	.	TGTGCCAGCAGTTTTCCCGGGGGCGGAACCGGGGAGCTGTTTTTT	CASSFPGGGTGELFF
.	TRBV12-3/TRBV12-4	TRBJ1-4	.	TGTGCCAGCAGTTTAACGAACGCCGGTGAAAAACTGTTTTTT	CASSLTNAGEKLFF
.	TRBV29-1	TRBJ2-3	.	TGCAGCGGCCACGGGGACAAGACGAGCACAGATACGCAGTATTTT	CSGHGDKTSTDTQYF
TRBD1	TRBV7-2	TRBJ1-5	.	TGTGCCAGCAGCCCCGGGACAGATAGCAATCAGCCCCAGCATTTT	CASSPGTDSNQPQHF
TRBD2	TRBV30	TRBJ2-5	.	TGTGCCTGGGGGATAACTCCTTGGGCTAGCGGGAGGCAAGAGACCCAGTACTTC	CAWGITPWASGRQETQYF
.	TRBV19	TRBJ2-2	.	TGTGCCAGTAGTATCCGTGGGGGCGCGAACACCGGGGAGCTGTTTTTT	CASSIRGGANTGELFF
TRBD1	TRBV19	TRBJ2-7	.	TGTGCCAGTGGGACAGCAATACCTTACGAGCAGTACTTC	CASGTAIPYEQYF
.	TRBV30	TRBJ1-1	.	TGTGCCTGGGAGGTACAGGGTGTTATTGAAGCTTTCTTT	CAWEVQGVIEAFF
TRBD1	TRBV10-3	TRBJ1-5	.	TGTGCCATCAGGGCGAGACAGGGGGCGATTCAGCCCCAGCATTTT	CAIRARQGAIQPQHF
TRBD1	TRBV11-2	TRBJ1-4	.	TGTGCCAGCAGCCGGGGACAGTTAAATGAAAAACTGTTTTTT	CASSRGQLNEKLFF
TRBD2	TRBV14	TRBJ2-7	.	TGTGCCAGCAGCCCTCTAAGACTAGCCACCTCCTACGAGCAGTACTTC	CASSPLRLATSYEQYF
.	TRBV6-5	TRBJ2-1	.	TGTGCCAGCAGTTACTCGATCCGGACAGACCTATACAATGAGCAGTTCTTC	CASSYSIRTDLYNEQFF
TRBD2	TRBV4-1	TRBJ2-7	.	TGCGCCAGCAGCCAAGATTCCGGTGCTCTAGCGGGAGGTCCCCACGAGCAGTACTTC	CASSQDSGALAGGPHEQYF
TRBD1	TRBV5-1	TRBJ2-2	.	TGCGCCAGCAGCTTGGAACAGGGGGCGCTCCCCGGGGAGCTGTTTTTT	CASSLEQGALPGELFF
.	TRBV20-1	TRBJ2-3	.	TGCAGTGCTAGAGATCTACGCGGGGGCACAGATACGCAGTATTTT	CSARDLRGGTDTQYF